This T cell receptor beta chain was sequenced during a study of CD8 T cells in ankylosing spondylitis. TCRdb re-called the 5' RACE reads through MiXCR, storing one row per CDR3 protein. Seen here are approximately 88,000 distinct CDR3 sequences, 8.8% observed once, and the top ten hold roughly 5.5%. This clonotype was recorded at least ten times. V lost 6 bases and J 2 bases, leaving 5 bases between the germline ends. The CDR3 has 11 amino acids. Sequencing was performed on blood, either unsorted or a sorted T cell fraction (not recorded which). The TCR comes from a male donor with ankylosing spondylitis or in good health (not recorded which). The V and J genes are TRBV12-3 or TRBV12-4 and TRBJ2-7, with D uncertain. CDR3 DNA sequence: TGTGCCAGCAGGTCCACCTACGAGCAGTACTTC. Protein product: CASRSTYEQYF.